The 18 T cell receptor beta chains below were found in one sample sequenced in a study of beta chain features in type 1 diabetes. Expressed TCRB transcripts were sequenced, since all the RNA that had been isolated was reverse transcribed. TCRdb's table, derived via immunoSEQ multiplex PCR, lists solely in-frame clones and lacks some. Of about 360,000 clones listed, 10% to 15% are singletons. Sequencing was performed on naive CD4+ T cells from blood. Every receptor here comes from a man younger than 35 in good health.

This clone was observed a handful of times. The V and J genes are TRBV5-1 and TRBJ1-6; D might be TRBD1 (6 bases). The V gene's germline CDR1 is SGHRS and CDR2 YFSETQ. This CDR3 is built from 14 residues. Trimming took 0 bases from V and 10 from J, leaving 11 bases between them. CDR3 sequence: CASSLDRVRSPLHF. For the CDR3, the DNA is TGCGCCAGCAGCTTGGACAGGGTTAGATCACCCCTCCACTTT.

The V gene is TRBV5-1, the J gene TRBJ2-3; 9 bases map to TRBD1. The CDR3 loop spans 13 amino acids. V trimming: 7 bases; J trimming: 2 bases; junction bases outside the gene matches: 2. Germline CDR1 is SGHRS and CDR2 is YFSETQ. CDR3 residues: CASGDRATDTQYF. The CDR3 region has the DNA TGCGCCAGCGGGGACAGGGCCACAGATACGCAGTATTTT. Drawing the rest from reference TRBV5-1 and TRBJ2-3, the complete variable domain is KAGVTQTPRYLIKTRGQQVTLSCSPISGHRSVSWYQQTPGQGLQFLFEYFSETQRNKGNFPGRFSGRQFSNSRSEMNVSTLELGDSALYLCASGDRATDTQYFGPGTRLTVL.

CDR3 sequence reads: CASSSGTSGSNEQFF. Here the CDR3 DNA reads TGTGCCAGCAGCTCTGGGACTAGCGGGAGCAATGAGCAGTTCTTC. The V gene is TRBV6-5, the J gene TRBJ2-1, with 14 bases identical to TRBD2. CDR1 and CDR2 (germline): MNHEY, SVGAGI. V shed 6 bases, J shed 6 bases, and the junction held 4 bases outside the gene matches. The CDR3 runs 15 residues.

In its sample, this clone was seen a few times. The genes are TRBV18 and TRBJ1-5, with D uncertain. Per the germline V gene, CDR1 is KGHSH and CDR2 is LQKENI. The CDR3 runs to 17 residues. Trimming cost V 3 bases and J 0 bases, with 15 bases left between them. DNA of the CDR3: TGTGCCAGCTCACCGCCGGGAAGCGGCTATAGCAATCAGCCCCAGCATTTT. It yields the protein CASSPPGSGYSNQPQHF.

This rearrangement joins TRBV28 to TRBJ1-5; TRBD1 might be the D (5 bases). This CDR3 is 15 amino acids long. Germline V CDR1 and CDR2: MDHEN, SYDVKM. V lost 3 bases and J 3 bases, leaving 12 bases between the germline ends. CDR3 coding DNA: TGTGCCAGCAGTTTTTCCAGGGCCCTCAATCAGCCCCAGCATTTT. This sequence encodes CASSFSRALNQPQHF.

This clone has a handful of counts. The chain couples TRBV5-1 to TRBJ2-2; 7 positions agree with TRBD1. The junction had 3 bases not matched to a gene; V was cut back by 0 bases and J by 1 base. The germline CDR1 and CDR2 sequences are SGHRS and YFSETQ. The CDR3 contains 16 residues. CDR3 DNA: TGCGCCAGCAGCTTGGTGGGACAGAAGAACACCGGGGAGCTGTTTTTT. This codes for CASSLVGQKNTGELFF.

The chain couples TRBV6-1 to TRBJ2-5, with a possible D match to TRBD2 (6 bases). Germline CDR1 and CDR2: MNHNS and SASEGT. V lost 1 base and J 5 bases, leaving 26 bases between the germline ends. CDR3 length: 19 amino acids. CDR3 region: CASSEGPFFRGGGTETQYF. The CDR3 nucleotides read TGTGCCAGCAGTGAAGGGCCATTTTTCCGGGGTGGGGGGACGGAGACCCAGTACTTC.

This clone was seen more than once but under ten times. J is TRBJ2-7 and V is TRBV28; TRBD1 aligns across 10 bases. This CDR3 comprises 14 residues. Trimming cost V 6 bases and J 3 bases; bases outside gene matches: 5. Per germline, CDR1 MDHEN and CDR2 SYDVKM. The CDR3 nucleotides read TGTGCCAGCAGAGTCCGGACAGGGGGCTACGAGCAGTACTTC. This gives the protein CASRVRTGGYEQYF. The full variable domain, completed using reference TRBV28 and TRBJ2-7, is DVKVTQSSRYLVKRTGEKVFLECVQDMDHENMFWYRQDPGLGLRLIYFSYDVKMKEKGDIPEGYSVSREKKERFSLILESASTNQTSMYLCASRVRTGGYEQYFGPGTRLTVT.

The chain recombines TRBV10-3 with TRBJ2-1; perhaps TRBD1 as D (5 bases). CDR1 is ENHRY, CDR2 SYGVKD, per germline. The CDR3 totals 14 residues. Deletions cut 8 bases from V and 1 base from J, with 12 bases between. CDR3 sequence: CAIQGGTSYNEQFF. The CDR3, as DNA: TGTGCCATCCAGGGCGGTACTTCCTACAATGAGCAGTTCTTC.

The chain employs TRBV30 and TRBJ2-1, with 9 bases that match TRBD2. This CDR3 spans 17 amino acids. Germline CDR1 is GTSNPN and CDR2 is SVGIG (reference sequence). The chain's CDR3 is CVGGGLAPRSSYNEQFF. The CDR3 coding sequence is TGTGTGGGTGGGGGACTAGCTCCGAGAAGCTCCTACAATGAGCAGTTCTTC.

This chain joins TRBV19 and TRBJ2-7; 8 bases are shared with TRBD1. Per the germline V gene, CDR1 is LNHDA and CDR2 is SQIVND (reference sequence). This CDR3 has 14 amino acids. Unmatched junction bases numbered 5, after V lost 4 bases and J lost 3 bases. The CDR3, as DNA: TGTGCCAGTAGTAACAGGGGGGAAAACTACGAGCAGTACTTC. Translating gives CASSNRGENYEQYF.

Here the CDR3 reads CASSNPKKHSGDEQYF. The CDR3 DNA is TGTGCCAGCAGCAATCCCAAAAAGCACTCAGGGGACGAGCAGTACTTC. The chain uses TRBV25-1 and TRBJ2-7; D may be TRBD1 (6 bases). With 6 bases removed from V and 5 bases from J, the gap between germline ends came to 23 bases. The CDR3 contains 16 residues. Germline V gene data show CDR1 as MGHDK and CDR2 as SYGVNS.

Here the CDR3 DNA reads TGTGCCAGCAGCTTGGCTGGCGGGGGGCGGGGGACCCAGTACTTC. Encoded protein: CASSLAGGGRGTQYF. The chain couples TRBV5-4 to TRBJ2-5; 8 nucleotides line up with TRBD2. This CDR3 has 15 residues. The V gene's germline CDR1 is SGHNT and CDR2 YYREEE (reference sequence). After removal of 0 bases from V and 7 bases from J, the junction contained 8 bases not matched to a gene.

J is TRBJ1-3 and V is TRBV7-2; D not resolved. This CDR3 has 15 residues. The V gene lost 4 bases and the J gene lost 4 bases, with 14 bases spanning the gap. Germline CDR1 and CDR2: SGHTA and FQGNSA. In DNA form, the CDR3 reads TGTGCCAGCAGCTGGAAAGGGAGCCTGGGAAACACCATATATTTT. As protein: CASSWKGSLGNTIYF.

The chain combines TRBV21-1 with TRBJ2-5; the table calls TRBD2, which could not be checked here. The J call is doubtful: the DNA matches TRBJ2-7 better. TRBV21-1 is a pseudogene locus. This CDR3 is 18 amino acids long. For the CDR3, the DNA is TGTGCCAGCAGCAAGGGACTAGCGGGAGTACCCCTTTCCTACGAGCAGTACTTC. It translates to CASSKGLAGVPLSYEQYF.

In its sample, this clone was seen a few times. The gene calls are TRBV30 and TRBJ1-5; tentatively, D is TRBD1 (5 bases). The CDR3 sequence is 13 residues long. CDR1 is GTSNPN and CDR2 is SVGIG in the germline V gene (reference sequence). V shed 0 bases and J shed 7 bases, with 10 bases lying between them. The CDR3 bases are TGTGCCTGGAGTGTTGCCAGGGAACAGCCCCAGCATTTT. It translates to CAWSVAREQPQHF.

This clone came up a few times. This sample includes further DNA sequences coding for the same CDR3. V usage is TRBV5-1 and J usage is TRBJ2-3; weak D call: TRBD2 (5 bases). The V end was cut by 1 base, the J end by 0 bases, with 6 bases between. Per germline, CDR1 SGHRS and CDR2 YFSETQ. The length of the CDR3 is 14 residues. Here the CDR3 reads CASSLSGSTDTQYF. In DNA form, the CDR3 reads TGCGCCAGCAGCTTGTCGGGGAGCACAGATACGCAGTATTTT.

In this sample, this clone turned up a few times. The CDR3 sequence is CASSFSRGNEQFF. The CDR3 DNA sequence: TGTGCCAGCAGCTTTTCCCGGGGAAATGAGCAGTTCTTC. V gene TRBV7-9 combines with J gene TRBJ2-1, with D possibly TRBD2 on 5 matching bases. Per germline, CDR1 SEHNR and CDR2 FQNEAQ (reference sequence). Trimming shortened V by 3 bases and J by 7 bases, and 10 bases separated the two germline ends. The CDR3 is 13 residues long.